The 10 T cell receptor beta chains below all came from one sample that was sequenced in a study of shared clonotypes between healthy human individuals. Some clones are missing from TCRdb's copy, which holds only in-frame ones; the method was immunoSEQ multiplex PCR. Of approximately 2.5 million clones listed, approximately 92% were seen once; the top ten hold 0.11% to 0.15%. Sequenced input: naive CD4+ T cells sorted from blood. Subset indicated: CD45RA+ positively selected. These receptors were collected from a man younger than 30 in good health.

This chain connects TRBV5-4 to TRBJ2-5; 8 nucleotides align to TRBD2. Looked up from germline, CDR1 is SGHNT and CDR2 is YYREEE (reference sequence). After removal of 1 base from V and 2 bases from J, the junction contained 4 bases not matched to a gene. The CDR3 contains 15 residues. The CDR3 DNA follows: TGTGCCAGCAGCTTGAGCGGGGGCTCTCAAGAGACCCAGTACTTC. Protein product: CASSLSGGSQETQYF.

The count of this clone is one. V is TRBV11-3 and J is TRBJ2-3; D call uncertain. Germline V gene lookup returns CDR1 SGHNT and CDR2 YENEEA. V was trimmed by 4 bases and J by 2 bases, leaving 7 bases between them. This CDR3 contains 13 residues. As DNA, the CDR3 is TGTGCCAGCAGCTCCCTTCCCACAGATACGCAGTATTTT. Residues: CASSSLPTDTQYF. Together with reference TRBV11-3 and TRBJ2-3, the CDR3 gives the full variable domain: EAGVVQSPRYKIIEKKQPVAFWCNPISGHNTLYWYLQNLGQGPELLIRYENEEAVDDSQLPKDRFSAERLKGVDSTLKIQPAELGDSAVYLCASSSLPTDTQYFGPGTRLTVL.

V is TRBV28 and J is TRBJ1-6, with 8 bases identical to TRBD1. The CDR3 has 15 amino acids. Germline V gives CDR1 MDHEN, CDR2 SYDVKM. V was pared by 5 bases and J by 4 bases, with 4 bases of the junction left unmatched. The CDR3 coding sequence is TGTGCCAGCAGTAGGACAGGGTATTATAATTCACCCCTCCACTTT. Protein: CASSRTGYYNSPLHF.

The chain links TRBV5-5 to TRBJ1-3; D gene uncertain. Per germline, CDR1 SGHKS and CDR2 YYEKEE (reference sequence). V lost 4 bases and J lost 0, with 14 bases in between. CDR3 length: 16 residues. The CDR3 DNA is TGTGCCAGCAGCCCCTCGGGGAGCATCTCTGGAAACACCATATATTTT. Protein: CASSPSGSISGNTIYF.

As to this clone: The same CDR3 is also encoded by other DNA sequences in this sample. CDR3 nucleotide sequence: TGTGCCAGCAGCTTAGGACAGCAAGAGACCCAGTACTTC. Its protein product is CASSLGQQETQYF. This sequence joins TRBV11-2 and TRBJ2-5; D is possibly TRBD1 (5 bases). The CDR3 extends over 13 amino acids. Germline V CDR1 and CDR2: SGHAT, FQNNGV. The V end lost 1 base, the J end lost 2 bases, and 5 bases lay between the germline ends.

The chain joins TRBV19 to TRBJ2-5; 10 bases map to TRBD1. The germline gives CDR1 LNHDA, CDR2 SQIVND (reference sequence). The J segment lost 4 bases and the V segment lost 3 bases, leaving 5 bases of the junction unmatched. This CDR3 has 15 residues. CDR3 in amino acids: CASSMTGGLRETQYF. Written as DNA, the CDR3 is TGTGCCAGTAGTATGACAGGGGGCTTGCGAGAGACCCAGTACTTC.

Only one count was recorded for this clone. This same CDR3 is encoded by further DNA sequences in the sample. This chain joins TRBV10-3 and TRBJ2-7; no reliable D call. CDR1 and CDR2 (germline): ENHRY, SYGVKD. V was trimmed by 0 bases and J by 1 base, leaving 7 bases between them. The CDR3 totals 14 residues. The CDR3, as DNA: TGTGCCATCAGTGAGTCGGCCGGGTCCTACGAGCAGTACTTC. Amino acid sequence: CAISESAGSYEQYF.

This chain links TRBV30 with TRBJ2-2; 9 bases line up with TRBD2. Germline CDR1 GTSNPN, CDR2 SVGIG (reference sequence). The CDR3 length is 17 residues. With V trimmed by 0 bases and J by 1 base, 6 bases remained unmatched. The CDR3 protein is CAWSVQGAGGNTGELFF. In nucleotides, the CDR3 is TGTGCCTGGAGTGTACAAGGAGCGGGAGGGAACACCGGGGAGCTGTTTTTT.

V and J are TRBV2 and TRBJ2-7; perhaps TRBD2 as D (6 bases). The CDR3 length is 13 residues. Germline CDR1 and CDR2: SNHLY and FYNNEI. The V and J ends lost 7 bases and 5 bases respectively, with 15 bases between them. CDR3 bases: TGTGCCAGCAACCTTGGAGGGCCTAACGAGCAGTACTTC. This translates into CASNLGGPNEQYF.

Written as DNA, the CDR3 is TGTGCCACCCCCTCGGACAGGCATCGGAACTATGGCTACACCTTC. Translation: CATPSDRHRNYGYTF. The chain employs TRBV28 and TRBJ1-2, with 7 bases identical to TRBD1. The CDR3 spans 15 residues. Germline CDR1 is MDHEN and CDR2 is SYDVKM. V was pared by 10 bases and J by 2 bases, with 13 bases of the junction left unmatched.